This TCR beta chain derives from a study of blood T cells in healthy people across ages. Across the whole study: For every two T cells, template switching captured about one barcoded beta molecule.

Points on this clonotype: The junction and the germline gene differ at one end; a read error may be behind it.

Primers used in a second PCR of about 6 to 11 cycles were a sample-barcoded 5' primer and a J-beta primer mix. Each sample provided no less than 2.5 million CDR3-containing paired-end reads. TCRdb re-called the 5' RACE reads with MiXCR, one entry per CDR3 protein. The sample holds 800,000 to 950,000 distinct CDR3 sequences, around 48% seen once. Germline CDR1 SSHAT, CDR2 FNYEAQ (reference sequence). The length of the CDR3 is 15 residues. The sequence came from a man aged 30-40 years in good health. Sequenced: blood. The chain has TRBV7-7 and TRBJ2-3; 8 positions agree with TRBD2. CDR3 sequence: CASMEGLAATDTQYF. The CDR3 DNA reads as TGTGCTAGCATGGAAGGACTAGCCGCCACAGATACGCAGTATTTT.